The 4 T cell receptor beta chains presented below share a single source sample, sequenced in a study of identical twins. Each CDR3 protein is one row after TCRdb ran MiXCR on the 5' RACE reads. This sample has some 1,700,000 distinct CDR3 sequences, with around 33% found just once. The material sequenced was cord blood. The receptor source for this set is a newborn girl in good health.

This clonotype was seen only a few times. CDR3 residues: CASKDTSENIQYF. In DNA, the CDR3 is TGTGCCAGCAAGGACACCTCCGAAAACATTCAGTACTTC. The chain joins TRBV2 to TRBJ2-4; D possibly corresponds to TRBD1 (5 bases). The CDR3 has 13 residues. Germline loops: CDR1 SNHLY, CDR2 FYNNEI. V lost 7 bases to trimming and J lost 5 bases, with 12 bases between them.

A few counts support this clonotype. V and J are TRBV20-1 and TRBJ2-4, with 7 bases matching TRBD2. The DNA matches TRBJ2-5 better at its end, which makes the J call doubtful. Germline V gene data show CDR1 as DFQATT and CDR2 as SNEGSKA (reference sequence). The CDR3 covers 12 residues. CDR3 amino acids: CSAMSSGETQYF. Written as DNA, the CDR3 is TGCAGTGCTATGTCTAGCGGAGAGACCCAGTACTTC.

This chain connects TRBV9 to TRBJ1-1, with D possibly being TRBD1 (5 bases). The V end lost 0 bases, the J end lost 8 bases, and 8 bases lay between the germline ends. Germline V CDR1 and CDR2: SGDLS, YYNGEE. The CDR3 has 12 residues. Written as DNA, the CDR3 is TGTGCCAGCAGCGTAGTACGGGGCGAAGCTTTCTTT. Its translation is CASSVVRGEAFF.

The rearrangement uses TRBV20-1 and TRBJ1-2; possibly TRBD1 for D (6 bases). Trimming removed 0 bases at V and 2 bases at J, with 10 bases between. Per germline, CDR1 DFQATT and CDR2 SNEGSKA (reference sequence). The CDR3 spans 14 residues. The CDR3 here is CSARDTGNNYGYTF. The CDR3, as DNA: TGCAGTGCTAGAGACACAGGGAACAACTATGGCTACACCTTC.